Each of the 27 T cell receptor beta chains below was sequenced from the same sample in a study of blood T cell repertoires in COVID-19. Assay: immunoSEQ multiplex PCR; the TCRdb copy retains only in-frame clones and omits some. Among some 170,000 clones listed, over 75% were seen once. The sample consisted of PBMCs or T cells enriched from blood (not recorded which). The receptors shown here come from a human donor with acute COVID-19. The donor label of this sample is uncertain.

The rearrangement links TRBV18 to TRBJ1-1; D unclear. This CDR3 comprises 12 residues. V lost 6 bases and J lost 6, with 11 bases in between. Per the germline V gene, CDR1 is KGHSH and CDR2 is LQKENI. CDR3 DNA sequence: TGTGCCAGCTCCTCGTTGGGCTCTGAAGCTTTCTTT. It encodes CASSSLGSEAFF.

CDR3 region: CASSRGVRGTSNTGELFF. CDR3 coding DNA: TGCGCCAGCAGCAGAGGGGTAAGGGGGACCTCGAACACCGGGGAGCTGTTTTTT. The rearrangement uses TRBV4-3 and TRBJ2-2; D is possibly TRBD1 (6 bases). Trimming shortened V by 5 bases and J by 0 bases, and 19 bases separated the two germline ends. The CDR3 runs to 18 residues. CDR1 is LGHNA and CDR2 is YSLEER in the germline V gene.

The rearrangement joins TRBV4-1 to TRBJ2-2; tentative D call: TRBD1 (6 bases). This CDR3 is built from 15 residues. The V and J ends lost 4 bases and 4 bases respectively, with 13 bases between them. Looked up from germline, CDR1 is MGHRA and CDR2 is YSYEKL. CDR3 in DNA: TGCGCCAGCAGCCGAGGCCAGGGGACCACCGGGGAGCTGTTTTTT. This sequence encodes CASSRGQGTTGELFF.

The rearrangement joins TRBV5-1 to TRBJ2-3, with 7 bases lining up with TRBD1. The CDR3 has 15 residues. With V trimmed by 4 bases and J by 4 bases, 9 bases remained unmatched. CDR1 and CDR2 from the germline V gene are SGHRS and YFSETQ. CDR3 sequence reads: CASSRGQQGSDTQYF. CDR3 in DNA: TGCGCCAGCAGCAGGGGACAGCAAGGGTCAGATACGCAGTATTTT.

The chain recombines TRBV10-3 with TRBJ2-3; 9 nucleotides agree with TRBD1. From germline, CDR1 is ENHRY and CDR2 SYGVKD. Trimming removed 6 bases from V and 5 bases from J; junction bases left unmatched: 9. CDR3 length: 15 amino acids. The CDR3 DNA sequence: TGTGCCATCAGCCGAACAGGGGGCGCGGGAGATACGCAGTATTTT. Amino acids: CAISRTGGAGDTQYF.

The V call is TRBV27, the J call TRBJ2-7; TRBD1 agrees at 9 bases. The CDR3 is 15 residues long. Germline V gene lookup returns CDR1 MNHEY and CDR2 SMNVEV (reference sequence). After removal of 0 bases from V and 3 bases from J, the junction contained 3 bases not matched to a gene. The CDR3, as DNA: TGTGCCAGCAGTTTATCGGGACAGGGAGACTACGAGCAGTACTTC. Residues: CASSLSGQGDYEQYF.

This clone has only one observation. The genes are TRBV18 and TRBJ1-3; possible D gene TRBD1, 5 bases. Per germline, CDR1 KGHSH and CDR2 LQKENI. This CDR3 is 14 amino acids long. Trimming removed 1 base from V and 4 bases from J, with 8 bases in between. DNA of the CDR3: TGTGCCAGCTCACCACAGGGGCAAGGAAACACCATATATTTT. Protein product: CASSPQGQGNTIYF.

The chain couples TRBV5-1 to TRBJ2-1; 8 nucleotides match TRBD1. The CDR3 runs 14 residues. The V segment lost 4 bases and the J segment 5 bases; nucleotides outside the gene matches: 5. Germline loops: CDR1 SGHRS, CDR2 YFSETQ. CDR3 coding DNA: TGCGCCAGCAGCCCGTCGGGACAGGACAATGAGCAGTTCTTC. Translation: CASSPSGQDNEQFF.

J is TRBJ1-4 and V is TRBV4-1; D unclear. This CDR3 is built from 15 residues. Germline CDR1 and CDR2: MGHRA and YSYEKL. Deletions cut 0 bases from V and 7 bases from J, with 12 bases between. The CDR3, as DNA: TGCGCCAGCAGCCAAGACGGGTACCTTAGTGAAAAACTGTTTTTT. Translation gives CASSQDGYLSEKLFF.

The rearrangement links TRBV19 to TRBJ1-2; TRBD1 aligns across 7 bases. V shed 5 bases, J shed 8 bases, and the junction held 14 bases outside the gene matches. The CDR3 runs to 15 residues. CDR1 is LNHDA, CDR2 SQIVND, per germline (reference sequence). CDR3 nucleotide sequence: TGTGCCAGTAGTGCCAAATACGGACAGGCGAGGGGCTACACCTTC. It codes for CASSAKYGQARGYTF.

This sequence joins TRBV30 and TRBJ2-2, with 10 bases identical to TRBD2. The CDR3 totals 16 residues. V was clipped by 2 bases and J by 7 bases; unmatched bases: 10. CDR1 GTSNPN and CDR2 SVGIG come from the germline V gene (reference sequence). In DNA form, the CDR3 reads TGTGCCTGGAGTTGGCGAGCGGGGGGGCGTGGCGGGGAGCTGTTTTTT. Translation gives CAWSWRAGGRGGELFF.

The chain combines TRBV19 with TRBJ1-3, with 7 bases fitting TRBD1. Germline loops: CDR1 LNHDA, CDR2 SQIVND (reference sequence). The CDR3 sequence is 11 residues long. After removal of 4 bases from V and 16 bases from J, the junction contained 7 bases not matched to a gene. For the CDR3, the DNA is TGTGCCAGTAGTAGCCGGGACAGAAGGTATTTT. Protein sequence: CASSSRDRRYF.

The rearrangement links TRBV5-1 to TRBJ1-1; possibly TRBD1 for D (5 bases). This CDR3 is built from 16 residues. Germline CDR1 is SGHRS and CDR2 is YFSETQ. The germline V and J ends were trimmed by 3 bases and 5 bases, with 20 bases remaining between them. CDR3 residues: CASSSRPRGRETEAFF. In nucleotides, the CDR3 is TGCGCCAGCAGCTCCCGACCTCGGGGGAGGGAAACTGAAGCTTTCTTT.

The chain carries TRBV7-9 and TRBJ1-5, with D perhaps matching TRBD1 (5 bases). This CDR3 region has 18 residues. V was clipped by 8 bases and J by 1 base, with 24 bases between them. Per the germline V gene, CDR1 is SEHNR and CDR2 is FQNEAQ (reference sequence). CDR3 coding DNA: TGTGCCAGCCAGGCACTTGGACGCGGGGGGATAAGCAATCAGCCCCAGCATTTT. Translation: CASQALGRGGISNQPQHF.

The rearrangement uses TRBV28 and TRBJ1-5; 8 bases are shared with TRBD1. Germline V gives CDR1 MDHEN, CDR2 SYDVKM. V lost 5 bases to trimming and J lost 2 bases; unmatched junction nucleotides: 8. The CDR3 runs to 16 residues. CDR3 amino acids: CASSPRTGLGNQPQHF. In DNA, the CDR3 is TGTGCCAGCAGTCCCCGGACAGGGCTAGGCAATCAGCCCCAGCATTTT. Supplemented by reference TRBV28 and TRBJ1-5, the full variable domain reads DVKVTQSSRYLVKRTGEKVFLECVQDMDHENMFWYRQDPGLGLRLIYFSYDVKMKEKGDIPEGYSVSREKKERFSLILESASTNQTSMYLCASSPRTGLGNQPQHFGDGTRLSIL.

The chain employs TRBV14 and TRBJ1-2; 9 bases align to TRBD1. The CDR3 loop spans 12 amino acids. Trimming removed 4 bases from V and 8 bases from J; junction bases left unmatched: 2. Germline V lookup: CDR1 SGHDN, CDR2 FVKESK. CDR3 sequence reads: CASSRTGEGYTF. The CDR3 region has the DNA TGTGCCAGCAGCCGGACAGGGGAAGGCTACACCTTC.

The chain uses TRBV6-2 or TRBV6-3 and TRBJ1-2, with D perhaps TRBD1 (6 bases). Germline values: CDR1 MNHEY, CDR2 SVGEGT. Trimming left V 0 bases short and J 4 bases short, with 12 bases between. This CDR3 region has 15 residues. The CDR3 sequence is CASSYSSGAGYGYTF. The CDR3 DNA follows: TGTGCCAGCAGTTACTCTTCAGGGGCTGGCTATGGCTACACCTTC.

The chain links TRBV5-5 to TRBJ2-7; 7 nucleotides match TRBD2. Germline V gene sequence: CDR1 SGHKS, CDR2 YYEKEE (reference sequence). The CDR3 sequence is 15 residues long. Germline trimming cut 0 bases from V and 2 bases from J; bases unmatched to any gene: 5. The CDR3, as DNA: TGTGCCAGCAGCTTGGGCGGGGGAAGCCCCTACGAGCAGTACTTC. Translated, it gives CASSLGGGSPYEQYF. Filled out from reference TRBV5-5 and TRBJ2-7, the complete variable domain reads DAGVTQSPTHLIKTRGQQVTLRCSPISGHKSVSWYQQVLGQGPQFIFQYYEKEERGRGNFPDRFSARQFPNYSSELNVNALLLGDSALYLCASSLGGGSPYEQYFGPGTRLTVT.

The chain combines TRBV4-2 with TRBJ2-3; TRBD2 agrees at 7 bases. The V segment lost 0 bases and the J segment 5 bases; nucleotides outside the gene matches: 8. The CDR3 consists of 16 residues. CDR1 and CDR2 from the germline V gene are LGHNA and YNFKEQ. The CDR3 DNA follows: TGTGCCAGCAGCCAAGAAGCGGGGTTCCAGGGAGATACGCAGTATTTT. This encodes CASSQEAGFQGDTQYF.

V and J are TRBV19 and TRBJ1-4, with 11 bases lining up with TRBD1. V lost 3 bases, J lost 5 bases, and 2 bases stayed unmatched. Germline CDR1 is LNHDA and CDR2 is SQIVND (reference sequence). There are 15 residues in the CDR3. This chain's CDR3 is CASSMGTGGNEKLFF. In DNA, the CDR3 is TGTGCCAGTAGTATGGGGACAGGGGGAAATGAAAAACTGTTTTTT.

The chain joins TRBV5-1 to TRBJ2-5; D gene unclear. The CDR3 extends over 12 amino acids. Germline CDR1 reads SGHRS; CDR2 reads YFSETQ. V lost 1 base to trimming and J lost 3 bases, with 4 bases between them. This CDR3 is CASSLREETQYF. DNA for the CDR3: TGCGCCAGCAGCTTGCGGGAAGAGACCCAGTACTTC.

This clone was picked up one time. The rearrangement links TRBV30 to TRBJ1-3; D is possibly TRBD1 (5 bases). Germline CDR1 GTSNPN, CDR2 SVGIG (reference sequence). V was trimmed by 3 bases and J by 0 bases, leaving 12 bases between them. The CDR3 sequence is 15 residues long. CDR3 coding DNA: TGTGCCTGGAGCGCCAACCAGGGCTCTGGAAACACCATATATTTT. Translated, it gives CAWSANQGSGNTIYF.

This clone has a single count. V is TRBV4-1 and J is TRBJ2-1, with a weak D call TRBD1 (6 bases). Germline-derived CDR1 and CDR2 are MGHRA and YSYEKL. This CDR3 is built from 15 residues. Trimming took off 2 bases at V and 7 bases at J, with 15 bases between the two ends. The CDR3 bases are TGCGCCAGCAGCCAATCAGGGGATTTAGTGAATGAGCAGTTCTTC. Protein product: CASSQSGDLVNEQFF.

The chain is built from TRBV7-6 and TRBJ2-7, with TRBD2 matching 11 bases. The CDR3 length is 14 residues. V lost 4 bases, J lost 7 bases, and 6 bases stayed unmatched. Germline V lookup: CDR1 SGHVS, CDR2 FNYEAQ. The CDR3 DNA sequence: TGTGCCAGCAGCTCTAGCGGGGGGCTATCGGAGCAGTACTTC. It specifies CASSSSGGLSEQYF.

The rearrangement links TRBV7-3 to TRBJ2-2; 8 bases align to TRBD2. Losses at the gene ends were 5 bases for V and 2 bases for J; bases not matched to a gene: 4. Germline V lookup: CDR1 SGHTA, CDR2 FQGTGA. CDR3 length: 15 residues. In DNA, the CDR3 is TGTGCCAGCAGCCAGAGCGGGGGCAACACCGGGGAGCTGTTTTTT. Translated: CASSQSGGNTGELFF.

The J gene is TRBJ1-4, the V gene TRBV5-4, with D maybe TRBD1 (6 bases). Germline V gives CDR1 SGHNT, CDR2 YYREEE (reference sequence). V dropped 4 bases and J dropped 2 bases, with 9 bases sitting between them. The length of the CDR3 is 14 residues. This CDR3 is CASSPTGTNEKLFF. CDR3 sequence (DNA): TGTGCCAGCAGCCCAACAGGGACTAATGAAAAACTGTTTTTT. The full variable domain, with the rest looked up from reference TRBV5-4 and TRBJ1-4, is ETGVTQSPTHLIKTRGQQVTLRCSSQSGHNTVSWYQQALGQGPQFIFQYYREEENGRGNFPPRFSGLQFPNYSSELNVNALELDDSALYLCASSPTGTNEKLFFGSGTQLSVL.

The chain links TRBV3-1 (or the pseudogene TRBV3-2) to TRBJ1-2; a weak D match, TRBD1 (6 bases). Trimming took 4 bases from V and 5 from J, leaving 11 bases between them. Germline V gene lookup returns CDR1 LGHDT and CDR2 YNNKEL (reference sequence). The CDR3 consists of 13 residues. This CDR3 reads CASSRGGAYGYTF. In nucleotides, the CDR3 is TGTGCCAGCAGCCGGGGGGGGGCTTATGGCTACACCTTC.